What follows are 19 T cell receptor beta chains derived from one specimen sequenced in a study of regulatory T cells in long-lasting Graves disease. In building TCR beta libraries, iRepertoire HTBI primers were used together with Arm-PCR of CDR3 regions. MiXCR was run by TCRdb on the multiplex PCR reads, yielding one entry per CDR3 protein. Of 680,000 or so distinct CDR3 sequences in the sample, around 17% were seen once. This sample's time point: newly diagnosed GD, antithyroid drugs for less than 3 months. RNA isolated from PBMCs was used to make the TCR library. The same specimen was also included in a second study, on T cells in Graves' hyperthyroidism and ophthalmopathy.

Source: peripheral blood mononuclear cells (PBMCs), taken at new diagnosis, from a patient treated with antithyroid drugs. The receptors derive from a woman between 25 and 40 years old with Graves disease.

The table lists this clonotype with many counts. This chain joins TRBV2 and TRBJ2-3; TRBD2 aligns across 7 bases. J lost 6 bases, V lost 6 bases, and 0 bases had no gene match. Germline V CDR1 and CDR2: SNHLY, FYNNEI. The CDR3 has 11 residues. The CDR3 nucleotides are TGTGCCAGCAGGGGGGGGGATACGCAGTATTTT. This translates into CASRGGDTQYF.

The table lists this clonotype with a few counts. J is TRBJ2-7 and V is TRBV7-2; no definite D call. The germline gives CDR1 SGHTA, CDR2 FQGNSA. The CDR3 runs 13 residues. V lost 0 bases, J lost 4 bases, and 7 bases lay in between. CDR3 sequence: CASSLAKQYEQYF. As DNA, the CDR3 is TGTGCCAGCAGCTTAGCGAAGCAGTACGAGCAGTACTTC. Using reference TRBV7-2 and TRBJ2-7 for the parts outside the CDR3, the full variable domain is GAGVSQSPSNKVTEKGKDVELRCDPISGHTALYWYRQSLGQGLEFLIYFQGNSAPDKSGLPSDRFSAERTGGSVSTLTIQRTQQEDSAVYLCASSLAKQYEQYFGPGTRLTVT.

This clonotype was counted at least ten times. The genes are TRBV27 and TRBJ1-2, with 10 bases that match TRBD1. The CDR3 contains 15 residues. V lost 5 bases and J lost 4; bases outside the gene matches: 7. Germline CDR1 MNHEY, CDR2 SMNVEV (reference sequence). CDR3: CASSRGTGASYGYTF. The CDR3 DNA follows: TGTGCCAGCAGTAGGGGGACAGGGGCAAGCTATGGCTACACCTTC.

At least ten counts were recorded for this clonotype. The rearrangement joins TRBV28 to TRBJ1-1; no firm D call. V was cut by 5 bases and J by 0 bases, with 13 bases left in between. Looked up from germline, CDR1 is MDHEN and CDR2 is SYDVKM. The CDR3 is 15 amino acids. The CDR3 sequence: CASSPYIQMNTEAFF. In nucleotides, the CDR3 is TGTGCCAGCAGTCCTTACATCCAGATGAACACTGAAGCTTTCTTT. Variable domain in full (rest from reference TRBV28 and TRBJ1-1): DVKVTQSSRYLVKRTGEKVFLECVQDMDHENMFWYRQDPGLGLRLIYFSYDVKMKEKGDIPEGYSVSREKKERFSLILESASTNQTSMYLCASSPYIQMNTEAFFGQGTRLTVV.

Of note for this clonotype: A much larger clonotype is one base distant, so this may be a read error. This chain uses TRBV6-2 or TRBV6-3 with TRBJ1-2; a weak D match, TRBD1 (6 bases). CDR3 length: 15 amino acids. Germline V gene data show CDR1 as MNHEY and CDR2 as SVGEGT. The CDR3 coding sequence is TGTGCCGCCATACAAGGGGGAGCGGAGGTCTATGCCTACACCTTC. Translated, it gives CAAIQGGAEVYAYTF.

This clonotype was found many times. The chain combines TRBV27 with TRBJ1-4; D is possibly TRBD1 (6 bases). Per the germline V gene, CDR1 is MNHEY and CDR2 is SMNVEV (reference sequence). V was trimmed by 5 bases and J by 7 bases, leaving 14 bases between them. CDR3 length equals 14 residues. The CDR3 coding sequence is TGTGCCAGCAGTCCCCGGGGGGGCACTGAAAAACTGTTTTTT. Protein product: CASSPRGGTEKLFF. The whole variable domain, filled in from reference TRBV27 and TRBJ1-4, reads EAQVTQNPRYLITVTGKKLTVTCSQNMNHEYMSWYRQDPGLGLRQIYYSMNVEVTDKGDVPEGYKVSRKEKRNFPLILESPSPNQTSLYFCASSPRGGTEKLFFGSGTQLSVL.

This clonotype was seen more than once but under ten times. The rearrangement joins TRBV10-3 to TRBJ1-6, with 9 bases aligning to TRBD1. V shed 6 bases and J 7 bases; nucleotides not matched to a gene: 16. Germline assignment: CDR1 ENHRY and CDR2 SYGVKD. This CDR3 comprises 18 residues. The CDR3 loop reads CAISRPGTGWGTNSPLHF. The CDR3 DNA sequence: TGTGCCATCAGCCGTCCCGGGACAGGGTGGGGTACAAATTCACCCCTCCACTTT.

Only a few counts were recorded for this clonotype. The chain has TRBV20-1 and TRBJ2-1; 10 positions agree with TRBD1. V trimming: 6 bases; J trimming: 7 bases; junction bases outside the gene matches: 12. Germline CDR1 is DFQATT and CDR2 is SNEGSKA (reference sequence). CDR3 length: 15 amino acids. The CDR3 sequence is CSAVPGTGAKNEQFF. CDR3 DNA sequence: TGCAGTGCCGTGCCAGGGACAGGGGCGAAGAATGAGCAGTTCTTC.

This clonotype came up once. Just one base apart from a much larger clone, this may be a read error. This chain links TRBV6-2 or TRBV6-3 with TRBJ2-1; 8 positions match TRBD1. The length of the CDR3 is 15 residues. Losses at the gene ends were 6 bases for V and 6 bases for J; bases not matched to a gene: 10. The germline gives CDR1 MNHEY, CDR2 SVGEGT. The CDR3 sequence is CASRRAPGQGNEQFF. In DNA form, the CDR3 reads TGTGCCAGCAGGAGGGCCCCTGGACAGGGCAATGAGCAGTTCTTC.

This clonotype was seen only a few times. This rearrangement joins TRBV6-1 to TRBJ2-7; TRBD1 matches 7 bases. CDR1 is MNHNS, CDR2 SASEGT, per germline. The CDR3 is made up of 14 amino acids. J gave up 3 bases and V 3 bases, and 5 bases lay outside the gene matches. CDR3: CASSDTGAFYEQYF. For the CDR3, the DNA is TGTGCCAGCAGTGACACAGGGGCTTTCTACGAGCAGTACTTC.

This clonotype was counted between two and nine times. The V gene is TRBV19, the J gene TRBJ1-3, with D tentatively TRBD1 (6 bases). Germline-derived CDR1 and CDR2 are LNHDA and SQIVND (reference sequence). Trimming took 6 bases from V and 3 from J, leaving 15 bases between them. The CDR3 has 15 amino acids. Here the CDR3 DNA reads TGTGCCAGTAGCCCCTCTGGACAGAGTGGAAACACCATATATTTT. Its translation is CASSPSGQSGNTIYF.

This clonotype was found a few times. This chain links TRBV19 with TRBJ2-5; unclear D gene. Germline CDR1 and CDR2: LNHDA and SQIVND (reference sequence). Trimming left V 9 bases short and J 2 bases short, with 10 bases between. There are 12 residues in the CDR3. CDR3: CASSRRQETQYF. The DNA of the CDR3 is TGTGCCAGCTCTAGACGACAAGAGACCCAGTACTTC.

This clonotype came up a few times. At one boundary the junction diverges from the germline segment, which might be a read error. J is TRBJ1-1 and V is TRBV7-8; unclear D gene. CDR3 length: 14 amino acids. CDR1 is SGHVS, CDR2 FQNEAQ, per germline. The CDR3 sequence is CASSPLDQLPEASF. CDR3 nucleotide sequence: TGTGCCAGCAGCCCCCTCGATCAACTCCCTGAAGCTTCCTTT.

The rearrangement uses TRBV19 and TRBJ2-1, with D unresolved. Germline V CDR1 and CDR2: LNHDA, SQIVND (reference sequence). The germline V and J ends were trimmed by 5 bases and 9 bases, with 14 bases remaining between them. This CDR3 spans 13 amino acids. CDR3 loop: CASSEQPPGEQFF. The CDR3 DNA reads as TGTGCCAGTAGTGAGCAGCCCCCCGGTGAGCAGTTCTTC.

This clonotype has at least ten counts. The gene calls are TRBV11-2 and TRBJ2-1; TRBD2 aligns across 9 bases. Germline V gene data show CDR1 as SGHAT and CDR2 as FQNNGV. J was trimmed by 6 bases and V by 5 bases; bases with no gene match: 11. The CDR3 covers 16 residues. For the CDR3, the DNA is TGTGCCAGCAGCCGCAACCTAGCGGGACCCCTCAATGAGCAGTTCTTC. Translated: CASSRNLAGPLNEQFF. The full variable domain, completed using reference TRBV11-2 and TRBJ2-1, is EAGVAQSPRYKIIEKRQSVAFWCNPISGHATLYWYQQILGQGPKLLIQFQNNGVVDDSQLPKDRFSAERLKGVDSTLKIQPAKLEDSAVYLCASSRNLAGPLNEQFFGPGTRLTVL.

As regards this clonotype: A read error may be the cause here, since a much bigger clone is one base away. The chain joins TRBV2 to TRBJ2-3, with TRBD1 matching over 8 bases. This CDR3 contains 15 residues. Germline V gives CDR1 SNHLY, CDR2 FYNNEI. The CDR3 bases are TGTGCCAGCAGTGTGACAGGGGTCCTTACAGATACGCGGTATTTT. It encodes CASSVTGVLTDTRYF.

At least ten counts were recorded for this clonotype. This chain links TRBV12-3 or TRBV12-4 with TRBJ2-1; TRBD2 is a possible D gene (6 bases). Trimming left V 7 bases short and J 5 bases short, with 12 bases between. The CDR3 is 13 residues long. CDR3 coding DNA: TGTGCCAGCACCGGGGGTGGACACAATGAGCAGTTCTTC. The encoded protein is CASTGGGHNEQFF.

The sample holds many counts of this clonotype. The CDR3 nucleotides are TGTGCCAGCAGTTCAATGGACAGGTTTTATTCACCCCTCCACTTT. This gives the protein CASSSMDRFYSPLHF. V is TRBV28 and J is TRBJ1-6; 7 bases map to TRBD1. J was trimmed by 8 bases and V by 4 bases; bases with no gene match: 8. The CDR3 runs to 15 residues. Germline loops: CDR1 MDHEN, CDR2 SYDVKM.

This clonotype showed up many times. The genes are TRBV27 and TRBJ1-5; D uncertain. The CDR3 length is 13 residues. Germline CDR1 reads MNHEY; CDR2 reads SMNVEV (reference sequence). Trimming left V 2 bases short and J 4 bases short, with 6 bases between. The CDR3 loop reads CASSLSLNQPQHF. The CDR3 nucleotides read TGTGCCAGCAGTTTAAGTTTAAATCAGCCCCAGCATTTT.